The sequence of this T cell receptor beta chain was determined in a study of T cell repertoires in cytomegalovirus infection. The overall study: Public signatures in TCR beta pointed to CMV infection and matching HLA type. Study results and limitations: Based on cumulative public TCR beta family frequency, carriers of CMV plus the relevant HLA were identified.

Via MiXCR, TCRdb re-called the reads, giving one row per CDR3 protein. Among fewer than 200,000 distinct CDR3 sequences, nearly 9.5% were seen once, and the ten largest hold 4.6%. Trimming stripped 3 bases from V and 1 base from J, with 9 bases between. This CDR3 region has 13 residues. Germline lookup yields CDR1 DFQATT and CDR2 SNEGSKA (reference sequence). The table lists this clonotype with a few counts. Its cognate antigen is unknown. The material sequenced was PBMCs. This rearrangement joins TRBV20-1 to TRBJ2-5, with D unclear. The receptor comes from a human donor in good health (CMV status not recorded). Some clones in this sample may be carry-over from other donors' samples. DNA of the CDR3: TGCAGTGCTAGCCGGACGGTCCAAGAGACCCAGTACTTC. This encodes CSASRTVQETQYF.